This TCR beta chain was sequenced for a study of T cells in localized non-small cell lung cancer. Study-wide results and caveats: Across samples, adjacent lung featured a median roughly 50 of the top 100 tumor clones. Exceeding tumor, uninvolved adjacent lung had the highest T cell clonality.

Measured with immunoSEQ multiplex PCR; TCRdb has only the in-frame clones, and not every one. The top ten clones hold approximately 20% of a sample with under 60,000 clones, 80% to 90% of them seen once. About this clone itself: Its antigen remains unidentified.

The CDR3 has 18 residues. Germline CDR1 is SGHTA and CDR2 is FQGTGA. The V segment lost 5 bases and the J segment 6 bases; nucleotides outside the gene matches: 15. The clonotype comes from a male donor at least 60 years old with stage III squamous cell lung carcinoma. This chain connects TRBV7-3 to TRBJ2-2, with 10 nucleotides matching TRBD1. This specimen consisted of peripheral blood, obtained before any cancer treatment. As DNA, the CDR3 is TGTGCCAGCAGCAGAATCCCCCCGGGACAGGGGATTGCCGGGGAGCTGTTTTTT. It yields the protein CASSRIPPGQGIAGELFF.